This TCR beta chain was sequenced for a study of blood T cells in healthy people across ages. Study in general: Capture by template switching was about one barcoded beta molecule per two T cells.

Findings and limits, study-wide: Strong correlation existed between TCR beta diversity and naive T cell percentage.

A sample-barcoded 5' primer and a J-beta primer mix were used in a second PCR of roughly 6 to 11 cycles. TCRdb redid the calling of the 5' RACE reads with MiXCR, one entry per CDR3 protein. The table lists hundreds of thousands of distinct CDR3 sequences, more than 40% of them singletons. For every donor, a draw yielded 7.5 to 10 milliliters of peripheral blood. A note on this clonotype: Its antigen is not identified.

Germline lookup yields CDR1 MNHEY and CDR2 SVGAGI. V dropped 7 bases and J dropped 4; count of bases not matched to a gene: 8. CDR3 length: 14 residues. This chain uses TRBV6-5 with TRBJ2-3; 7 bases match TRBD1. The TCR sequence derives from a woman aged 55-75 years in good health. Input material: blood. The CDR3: CASMATGSSDTQYF. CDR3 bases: TGTGCCAGCATGGCGACAGGGTCATCAGATACGCAGTATTTT.